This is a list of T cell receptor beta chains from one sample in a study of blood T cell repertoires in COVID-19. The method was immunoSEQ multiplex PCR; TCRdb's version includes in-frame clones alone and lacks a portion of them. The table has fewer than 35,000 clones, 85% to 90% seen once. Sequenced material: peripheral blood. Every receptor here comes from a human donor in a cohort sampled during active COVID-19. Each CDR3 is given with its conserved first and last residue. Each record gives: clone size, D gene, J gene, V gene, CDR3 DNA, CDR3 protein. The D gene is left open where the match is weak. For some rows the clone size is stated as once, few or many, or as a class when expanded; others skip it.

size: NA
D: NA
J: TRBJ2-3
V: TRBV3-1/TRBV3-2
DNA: TGTGCCAGCAGCCAAGATCTCTCGGGGGTAGGGGATACGCAGTATTTT
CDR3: CASSQDLSGVGDTQYF

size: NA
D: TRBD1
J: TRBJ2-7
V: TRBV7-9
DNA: TGTGCCAGCAGCTTAGCCGGACAGGGCTACGAGCAGTACTTC
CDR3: CASSLAGQGYEQYF

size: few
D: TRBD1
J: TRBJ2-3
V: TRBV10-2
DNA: TGCGCCAGCAGTGTAGGGGACAGGCTTAGCACAGATACGCAGTATTTT
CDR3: CASSVGDRLSTDTQYF

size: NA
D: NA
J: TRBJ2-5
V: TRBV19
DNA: TGTGCCAGTAGTATGGGGGCAAGAGAGACCCAGTACTTC
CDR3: CASSMGARETQYF

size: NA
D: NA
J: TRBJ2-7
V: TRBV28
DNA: TGTGCCAGCAGTTTTATTGGTCAGGGGGGCTACGAGCAGTACTTC
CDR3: CASSFIGQGGYEQYF

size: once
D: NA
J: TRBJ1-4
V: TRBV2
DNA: TGTGCCACCTCCGGGACTTCTAATGAAAAACTGTTTTTT
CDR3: CATSGTSNEKLFF

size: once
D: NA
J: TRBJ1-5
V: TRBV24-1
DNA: TGTGCCACCAGTGATCCAGGGGCGGCGCCCCAGCATTTT
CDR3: CATSDPGAAPQHF

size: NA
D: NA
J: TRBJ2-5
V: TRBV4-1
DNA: TGCGCCAGCAGCCAAGATATCAGCGAAGAGACCCAGTACTTC
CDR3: CASSQDISEETQYF

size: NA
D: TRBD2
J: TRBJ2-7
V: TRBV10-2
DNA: TGCGCCAGCGGGACTAGCGGGGGGGCCGAGCAGTACTTC
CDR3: CASGTSGGAEQYF

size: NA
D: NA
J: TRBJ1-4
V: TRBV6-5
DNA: TGTGCCAGCAGGTCCGGCGGAGAGGATGAAAAACTGTTTTTT
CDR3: CASRSGGEDEKLFF

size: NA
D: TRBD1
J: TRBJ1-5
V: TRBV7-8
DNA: TGTGCCAGCAGCCTGGACAGGTCAAGGAGCAATCAGCCCCAGCATTTT
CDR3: CASSLDRSRSNQPQHF

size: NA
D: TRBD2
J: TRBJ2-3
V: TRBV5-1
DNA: TGCGCCAGCAGCCGCGGGGGGAGCACAGATACGCAGTATTTT
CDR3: CASSRGGSTDTQYF

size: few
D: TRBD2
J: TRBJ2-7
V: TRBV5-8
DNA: TGTGCCAGCACCCCAAGGACTAGCGGGAGCTACGAGCAGTACTTC
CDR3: CASTPRTSGSYEQYF

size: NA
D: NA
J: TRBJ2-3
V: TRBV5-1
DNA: TGCGCCAGCAGCTTGGAGGTTAGCGGCTACACAGATACGCAGTATTTT
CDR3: CASSLEVSGYTDTQYF

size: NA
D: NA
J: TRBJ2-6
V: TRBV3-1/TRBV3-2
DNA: TGTGCCAGCAGCCGTTATGGTGGGGCCTCTGGGGCCAACGTCCTGACTTTC
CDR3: CASSRYGGASGANVLTF

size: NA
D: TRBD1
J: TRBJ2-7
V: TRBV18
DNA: TGTGCCAGCTCACCCACTCCCGGGACAGGGGAAGCCTACGAGCAGTACTTC
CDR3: CASSPTPGTGEAYEQYF

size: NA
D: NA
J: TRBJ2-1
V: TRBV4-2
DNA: TGTGCCAGCAGCCAAGGTAGCACCCTCGTCTATGAGCAGTTCTTC
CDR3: CASSQGSTLVYEQFF

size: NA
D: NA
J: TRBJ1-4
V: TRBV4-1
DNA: TGCGCCAGCAGACGAGCAACTAATGAAAAACTGTTTTTT
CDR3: CASRRATNEKLFF

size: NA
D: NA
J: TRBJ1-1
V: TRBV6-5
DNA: TGTGCCAGCGCCGTTACGGGAATCGCTGAAGCTTTCTTT
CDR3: CASAVTGIAEAFF

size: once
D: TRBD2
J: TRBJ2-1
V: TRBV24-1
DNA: TGTGCCACCAGTCAAGCGGGAGCCTCCTACAATGAGCAGTTCTTC
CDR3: CATSQAGASYNEQFF

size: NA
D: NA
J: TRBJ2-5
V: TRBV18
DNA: TGTGCCAGCTCACCAGACCAGATAGCGCGAGAGACCCAGTACTTC
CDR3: CASSPDQIARETQYF

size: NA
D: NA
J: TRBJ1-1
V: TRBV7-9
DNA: TGTGCCAGCAGCTTTTCCGACACTGAAGCTTTCTTT
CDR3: CASSFSDTEAFF

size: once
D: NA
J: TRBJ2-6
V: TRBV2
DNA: TGTGCCAGCAGTTTTACTCTAGGACAGGGACTATCTGGGGCCAACGTCCTGACTTTC
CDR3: CASSFTLGQGLSGANVLTF

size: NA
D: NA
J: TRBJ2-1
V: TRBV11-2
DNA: TGTGCCAGCAGCTACCCTAGGGGGGGCCCCTATGAGCAGTTCTTC
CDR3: CASSYPRGGPYEQFF

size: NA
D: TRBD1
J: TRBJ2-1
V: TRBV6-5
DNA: TGTGCCAGCAGCCACCGGGACAGGGGAAAGAATGAGCAGTTCTTC
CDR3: CASSHRDRGKNEQFF

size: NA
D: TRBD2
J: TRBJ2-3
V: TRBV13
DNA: TGTGCCAGCAGGAGACTAGCGAGTAGCACAGATACGCAGTATTTT
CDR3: CASRRLASSTDTQYF

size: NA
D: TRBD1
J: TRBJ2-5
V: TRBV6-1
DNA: TGTGCCAGCAGTGACCAGGGGGCGGAGGAGACCCAGTACTTC
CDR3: CASSDQGAEETQYF

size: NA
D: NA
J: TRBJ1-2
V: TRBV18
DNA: TGTGCCAGCTCACCGACAGCCGACTATGGCTACACCTTC
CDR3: CASSPTADYGYTF

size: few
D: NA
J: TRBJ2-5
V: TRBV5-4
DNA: TGTGCCAGCAGCTTTGGCAGGGGCTCCCCAGAGACCCAGTACTTC
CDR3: CASSFGRGSPETQYF

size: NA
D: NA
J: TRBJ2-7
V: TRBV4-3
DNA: TGCGCCAGCAGCCAAGAGGGTTATTATGGAGTGCAGTACTTC
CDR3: CASSQEGYYGVQYF

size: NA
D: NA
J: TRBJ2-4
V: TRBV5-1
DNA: TGCGCCAGCAGCTTGGACGGGTATCAAGCCAAAAACATTCAGTACTTC
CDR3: CASSLDGYQAKNIQYF

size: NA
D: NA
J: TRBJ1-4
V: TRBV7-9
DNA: TGTGCCAGCAGCCCGGGGAGGTTGGTGGAAAAACTGTTTTTT
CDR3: CASSPGRLVEKLFF

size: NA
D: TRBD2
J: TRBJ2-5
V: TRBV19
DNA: TGTGCCAGTAGTATCGGGCTAGCGGCGCGTCAAGAGACCCAGTACTTC
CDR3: CASSIGLAARQETQYF

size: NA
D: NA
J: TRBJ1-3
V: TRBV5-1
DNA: TGCGCCAGCAGCACGGACATCAATTTTGGAAACACCATATATTTT
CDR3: CASSTDINFGNTIYF

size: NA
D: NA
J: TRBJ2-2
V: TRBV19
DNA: TGTGCCAGTAGCGGAGGTAGAGGAGGGGGCGCGAGGCTAGCTATCACCGGGGAGCTGTTTTTT
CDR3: CASSGGRGGGARLAITGELFF

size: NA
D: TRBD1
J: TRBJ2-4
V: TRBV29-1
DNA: TGCAGCGTGGACGCCGGGACAGGGGGCTTCCAAAACATTCAGTACTTC
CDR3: CSVDAGTGGFQNIQYF

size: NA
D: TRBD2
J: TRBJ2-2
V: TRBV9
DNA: TGTGCCAGCAGCGCAGGACTAGTTTGGAGCACCGGGGAGCTGTTTTTT
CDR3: CASSAGLVWSTGELFF

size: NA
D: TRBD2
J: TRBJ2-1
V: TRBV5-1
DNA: TGCGCCAGCAGCCCGATGACTAGCGGGGGGCCCAATGAGCAGTTCTTC
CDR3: CASSPMTSGGPNEQFF

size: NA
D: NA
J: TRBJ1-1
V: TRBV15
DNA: TGTGCCACCAGCAGAGAGTACAGGGCGGACCGGGCTTTCTTT
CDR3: CATSREYRADRAFF

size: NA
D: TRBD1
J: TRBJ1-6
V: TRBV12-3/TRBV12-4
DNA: TGTGCCAGCAGTCAACAGGGGGCCTCACCCCTCCACTTT
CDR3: CASSQQGASPLHF

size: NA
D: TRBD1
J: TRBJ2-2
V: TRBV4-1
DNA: TGCGCCAGCAGCCCACAGGGGGCGATCGGGGAGCTGTTTTTT
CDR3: CASSPQGAIGELFF

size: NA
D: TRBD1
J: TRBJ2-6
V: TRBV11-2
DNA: TGTGCCAGCAGCGGACAGGGGCCCTCTGGGGCCAACGTCCTGACTTTC
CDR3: CASSGQGPSGANVLTF

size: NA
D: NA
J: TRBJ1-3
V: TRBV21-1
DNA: TGTGCCAGCACCTTACGCGAGGGAAACACCATATATTTT
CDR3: CASTLREGNTIYF

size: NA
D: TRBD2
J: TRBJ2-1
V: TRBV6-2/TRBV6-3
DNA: TGTGCCAGCAGTACGCTAGCGGGGTACAATGAGCAGTTCTTC
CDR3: CASSTLAGYNEQFF

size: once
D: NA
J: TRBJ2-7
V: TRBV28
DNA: TGTGCCAGCAGTTCCTATACCCCAGGGTGGGGCCGCGCCTACGAGCAGTACTTC
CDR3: CASSSYTPGWGRAYEQYF

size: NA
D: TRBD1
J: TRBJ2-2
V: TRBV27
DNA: TGTGCCAGCAGTTCAGACAGGGTTGGCACCGGGGAGCTGTTTTTT
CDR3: CASSSDRVGTGELFF

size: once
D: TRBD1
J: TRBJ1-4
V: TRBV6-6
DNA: TGTGCCAGCAGCCAGGGGGCTACTAATGAAAAACTGTTTTTT
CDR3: CASSQGATNEKLFF

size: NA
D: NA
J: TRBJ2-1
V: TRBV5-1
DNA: TGCGCCAGCAGCCCCCGAAAACTCATTGCCAATGAGCAGTTCTTC
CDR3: CASSPRKLIANEQFF

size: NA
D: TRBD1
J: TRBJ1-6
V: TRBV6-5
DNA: TGTGCCAGCAGCTCTGACAGGGGCTCACCCCTCCACTTT
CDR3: CASSSDRGSPLHF